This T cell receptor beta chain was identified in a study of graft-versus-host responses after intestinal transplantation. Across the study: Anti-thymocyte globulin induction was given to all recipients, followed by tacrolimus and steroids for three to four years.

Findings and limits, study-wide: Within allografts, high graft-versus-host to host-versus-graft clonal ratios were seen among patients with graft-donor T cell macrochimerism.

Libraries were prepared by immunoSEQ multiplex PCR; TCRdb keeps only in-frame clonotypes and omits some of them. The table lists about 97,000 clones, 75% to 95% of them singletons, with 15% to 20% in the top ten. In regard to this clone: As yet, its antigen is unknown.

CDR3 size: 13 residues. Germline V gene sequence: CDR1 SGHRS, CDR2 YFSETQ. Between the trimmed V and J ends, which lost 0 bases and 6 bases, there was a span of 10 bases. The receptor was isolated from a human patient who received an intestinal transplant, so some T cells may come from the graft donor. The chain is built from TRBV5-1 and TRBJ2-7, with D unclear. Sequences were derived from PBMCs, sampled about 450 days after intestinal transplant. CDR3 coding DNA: TGCGCCAGCAGCTTGGAGGCGACCCGCGAGCAGTACTTC. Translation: CASSLEATREQYF.